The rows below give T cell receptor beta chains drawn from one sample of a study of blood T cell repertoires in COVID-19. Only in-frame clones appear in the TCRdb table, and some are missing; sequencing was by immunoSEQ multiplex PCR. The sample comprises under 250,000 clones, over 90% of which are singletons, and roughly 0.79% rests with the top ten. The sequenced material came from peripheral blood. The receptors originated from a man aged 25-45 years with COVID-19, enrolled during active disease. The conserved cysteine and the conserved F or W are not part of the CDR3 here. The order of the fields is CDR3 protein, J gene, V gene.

CDR3 protein: ASSIVGGRNTEAF; J gene: TRBJ1-1; V gene: TRBV19
CDR3 protein: ASSLGGGTSSNNSPLH; J gene: TRBJ1-6; V gene: TRBV5-5
CDR3 protein: AISNPGTGDYGYT; J gene: TRBJ1-2; V gene: TRBV10-3
CDR3 protein: ASSIRSANYGYT; J gene: TRBJ1-2; V gene: TRBV19
CDR3 protein: ASSVATGETYEQY; J gene: TRBJ2-7; V gene: TRBV9
CDR3 protein: ASSHHTGTSATYEQY; J gene: TRBJ2-7; V gene: TRBV3-1/TRBV3-2
CDR3 protein: SVETGIGSPLH; J gene: TRBJ1-6; V gene: TRBV29-1
CDR3 protein: SASLTGVETQY; J gene: TRBJ2-5; V gene: TRBV20-1
CDR3 protein: ASSVGPSGGTYEQY; J gene: TRBJ2-7; V gene: TRBV9
CDR3 protein: ASSLFGSNEQF; J gene: TRBJ2-1; V gene: TRBV13
CDR3 protein: ASSTGTGNVYGYT; J gene: TRBJ1-2; V gene: TRBV11-2
CDR3 protein: ASTSKGTDVHAGELF; J gene: TRBJ2-2; V gene: TRBV11-3
CDR3 protein: ASSLYRGRAF; J gene: TRBJ1-1; V gene: TRBV27
CDR3 protein: ASSSLGQGIYEQY; J gene: TRBJ2-7; V gene: TRBV6-5
CDR3 protein: ASSVMQETQY; J gene: TRBJ2-5; V gene: TRBV3-1/TRBV3-2
CDR3 protein: ASTLGGDYGYT; J gene: TRBJ1-2; V gene: TRBV12-3/TRBV12-4
CDR3 protein: ASSPVAGGSYNEQF; J gene: TRBJ2-1; V gene: TRBV7-9
CDR3 protein: ASSVEGVHTDTQY; J gene: TRBJ2-3; V gene: TRBV9
CDR3 protein: ASSWGTGLNTGELF; J gene: TRBJ2-2; V gene: TRBV5-5
CDR3 protein: ASSLFGQGEAY; J gene: TRBJ1-1; V gene: TRBV5-1
CDR3 protein: ASTRVGDTQY; J gene: TRBJ2-3; V gene: TRBV9
CDR3 protein: ASSYLPRGPNTEAF; J gene: TRBJ1-1; V gene: TRBV6-5